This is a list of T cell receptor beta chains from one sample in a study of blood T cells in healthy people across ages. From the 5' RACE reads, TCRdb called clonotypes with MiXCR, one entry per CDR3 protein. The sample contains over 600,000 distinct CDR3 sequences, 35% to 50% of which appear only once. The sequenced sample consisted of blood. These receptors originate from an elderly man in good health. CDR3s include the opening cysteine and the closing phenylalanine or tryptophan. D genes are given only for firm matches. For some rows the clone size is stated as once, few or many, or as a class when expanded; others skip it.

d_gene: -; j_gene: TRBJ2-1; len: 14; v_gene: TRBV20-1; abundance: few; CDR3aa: CSAKLASAYNEQFF; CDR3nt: TGCAGTGCTAAACTAGCTAGCGCTTACAATGAGCAGTTCTTC
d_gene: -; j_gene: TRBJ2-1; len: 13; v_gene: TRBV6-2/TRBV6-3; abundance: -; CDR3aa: CASMWDNYNEQFF; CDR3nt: TGTGCCAGCATGTGGGACAACTACAATGAGCAGTTCTTC
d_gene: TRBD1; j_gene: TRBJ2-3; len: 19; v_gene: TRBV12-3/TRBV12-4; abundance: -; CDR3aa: CASSPGTGQLSTSTDTQYF; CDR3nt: TGTGCCAGCAGTCCTGGGACAGGTCAGCTAAGTACTAGCACAGATACGCAGTATTTT
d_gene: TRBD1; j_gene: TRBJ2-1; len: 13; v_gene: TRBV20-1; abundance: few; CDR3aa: CSARGQYHNEQFF; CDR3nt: TGCAGTGCTAGGGGACAGTACCACAATGAGCAGTTCTTC
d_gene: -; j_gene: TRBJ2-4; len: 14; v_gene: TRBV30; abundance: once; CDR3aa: CAWSPSPLDNIQYF; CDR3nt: TGTGCCTGGAGTCCATCCCCCCTAGACAACATTCAGTACTTC
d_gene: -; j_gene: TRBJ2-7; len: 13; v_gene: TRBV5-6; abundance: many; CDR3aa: CASSAIDKYEQYF; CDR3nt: TGTGCCAGCAGCGCCATCGACAAGTACGAGCAGTACTTC
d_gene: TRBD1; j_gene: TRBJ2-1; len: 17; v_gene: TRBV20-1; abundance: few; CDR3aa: CSAIPTGVIDEYNEQFF; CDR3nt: TGCAGTGCCATACCGACAGGGGTCATTGATGAGTACAATGAGCAGTTCTTC
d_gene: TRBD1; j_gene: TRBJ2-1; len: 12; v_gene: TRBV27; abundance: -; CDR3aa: CAGRLLGGEQFF; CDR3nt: TGTGCCGGCAGACTGTTAGGGGGCGAGCAGTTCTTC
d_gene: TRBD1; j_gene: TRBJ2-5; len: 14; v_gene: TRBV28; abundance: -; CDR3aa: CASSFRGGVETQYF; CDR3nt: TGTGCCAGCAGTTTTCGAGGGGGCGTAGAGACCCAGTACTTC
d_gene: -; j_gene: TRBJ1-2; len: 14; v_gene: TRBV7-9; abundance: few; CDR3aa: CASSRDTSLDGYTF; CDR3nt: TGTGCCAGCAGCCGGGACACCAGTTTAGATGGCTACACCTTC
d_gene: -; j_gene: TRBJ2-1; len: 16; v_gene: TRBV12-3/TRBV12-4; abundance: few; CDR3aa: CASSFGGQGPSDEQFF; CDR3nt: TGTGCCAGCAGTTTCGGGGGGCAGGGTCCCTCCGATGAGCAGTTCTTC
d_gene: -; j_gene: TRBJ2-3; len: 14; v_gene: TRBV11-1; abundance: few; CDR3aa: CASSAPPGTDTQYF; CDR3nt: TGTGCCAGCAGCGCCCCCCCGGGCACAGATACGCAGTATTTT
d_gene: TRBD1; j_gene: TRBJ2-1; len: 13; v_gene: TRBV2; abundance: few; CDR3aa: CALAQGWDNEQFF; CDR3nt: TGTGCCCTTGCACAGGGGTGGGACAATGAGCAGTTCTTC
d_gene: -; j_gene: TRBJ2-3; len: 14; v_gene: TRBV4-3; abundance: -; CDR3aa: CASSQMRGVDTQYF; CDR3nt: TGCGCCAGCAGCCAAATGAGGGGCGTGGATACGCAGTATTTT
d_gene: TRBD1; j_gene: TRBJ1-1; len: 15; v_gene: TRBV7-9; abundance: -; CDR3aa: CASSFLQGLQPEAFF; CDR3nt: TGTGCCAGCAGCTTCCTACAGGGGCTCCAGCCTGAAGCTTTCTTT
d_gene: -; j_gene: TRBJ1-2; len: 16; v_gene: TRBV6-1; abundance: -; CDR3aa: CASSEATGGSNYGYTF; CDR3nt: TGTGCCAGCAGTGAAGCCACAGGAGGTTCTAACTATGGCTACACCTTC
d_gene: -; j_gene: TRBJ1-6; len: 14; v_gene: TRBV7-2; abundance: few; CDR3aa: CASSLDHGNSPLHF; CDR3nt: TGTGCCAGCAGCTTGGATCATGGTAATTCACCCCTCCACTTT
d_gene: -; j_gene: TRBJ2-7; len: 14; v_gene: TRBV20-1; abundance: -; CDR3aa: CGARDRGLAYEQYF; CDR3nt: TGCGGTGCTAGAGATAGAGGGCTGGCCTACGAGCAGTACTTC
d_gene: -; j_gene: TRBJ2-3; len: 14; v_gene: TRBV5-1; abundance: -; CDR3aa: CASSYPEGTDTQYF; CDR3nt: TGCGCCAGCAGCTACCCGGAGGGCACAGATACGCAGTATTTT
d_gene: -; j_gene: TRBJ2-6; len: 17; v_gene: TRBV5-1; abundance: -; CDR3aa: CASSLITGAAGANVLTF; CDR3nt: TGCGCCAGCAGCTTGATTACGGGGGCCGCTGGGGCCAACGTCCTGACTTTC
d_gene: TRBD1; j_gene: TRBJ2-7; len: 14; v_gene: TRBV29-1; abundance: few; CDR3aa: CSVADRGPSYEQYF; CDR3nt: TGCAGCGTAGCCGACAGGGGGCCCTCCTACGAGCAGTACTTC
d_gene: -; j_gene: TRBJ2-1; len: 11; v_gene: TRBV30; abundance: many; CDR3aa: CAWSQDSEQFF; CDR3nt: TGTGCCTGGAGTCAGGACTCCGAGCAGTTCTTC
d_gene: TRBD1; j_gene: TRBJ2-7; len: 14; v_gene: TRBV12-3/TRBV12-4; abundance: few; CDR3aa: CASSLVQGAFEQYF; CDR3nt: TGTGCCAGCAGTTTAGTACAGGGGGCTTTCGAGCAGTACTTC
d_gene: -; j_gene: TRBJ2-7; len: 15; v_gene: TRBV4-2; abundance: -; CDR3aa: CASSQAWGPSWEQYF; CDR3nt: TGTGCCAGCAGCCAAGCGTGGGGCCCGAGCTGGGAGCAGTACTTC
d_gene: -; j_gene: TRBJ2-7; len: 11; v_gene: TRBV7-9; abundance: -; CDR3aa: CASSLNSEQYF; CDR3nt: TGTGCCAGCAGCTTAAACAGCGAGCAGTACTTC
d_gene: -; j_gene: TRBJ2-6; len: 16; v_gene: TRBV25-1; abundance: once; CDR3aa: CASSEYGGSGANVLTF; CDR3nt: TGTGCCAGCAGTGAATATGGGGGATCTGGGGCCAACGTCCTGACTTTC
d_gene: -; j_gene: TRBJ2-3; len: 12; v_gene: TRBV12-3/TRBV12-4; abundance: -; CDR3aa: CASSERGTTQYF; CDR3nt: TGTGCCAGCAGTGAACGTGGTACTACGCAGTATTTT
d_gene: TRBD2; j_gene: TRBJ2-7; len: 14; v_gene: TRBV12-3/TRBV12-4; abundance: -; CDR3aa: CASSLGTTHNEQYF; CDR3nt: TGTGCCAGTTCTCTGGGGACTACTCACAATGAGCAGTACTTC
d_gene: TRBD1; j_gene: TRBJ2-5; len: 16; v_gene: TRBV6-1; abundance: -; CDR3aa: CASRPGTGSSRETQYF; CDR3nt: TGTGCCAGCAGACCAGGGACAGGGAGTTCGCGTGAGACCCAGTACTTC
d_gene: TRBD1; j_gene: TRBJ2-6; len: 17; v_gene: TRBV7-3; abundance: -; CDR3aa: CASSSGQFCSGANVLTF; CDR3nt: TGTGCCAGCAGCTCGGGACAGTTTTGCTCTGGGGCCAACGTCCTGACTTTC
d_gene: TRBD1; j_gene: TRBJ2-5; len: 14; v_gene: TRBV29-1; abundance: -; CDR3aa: CSVEDRVPVQTQYF; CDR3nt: TGCAGCGTTGAGGACAGGGTTCCTGTCCAGACCCAGTACTTC
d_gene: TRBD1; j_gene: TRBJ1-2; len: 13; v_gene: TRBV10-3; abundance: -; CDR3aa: CAITSDRANGYTF; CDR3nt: TGTGCCATCACCTCGGACAGGGCCAATGGCTACACCTTC
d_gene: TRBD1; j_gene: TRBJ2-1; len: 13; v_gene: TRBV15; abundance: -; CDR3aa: CATSKQGGYEQFF; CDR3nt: TGTGCCACCAGCAAACAGGGGGGCTATGAGCAGTTCTTC
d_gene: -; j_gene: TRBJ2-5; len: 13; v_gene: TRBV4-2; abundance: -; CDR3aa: CASSHDGFETQYF; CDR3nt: TGTGCCAGCAGCCATGACGGGTTCGAGACCCAGTACTTC
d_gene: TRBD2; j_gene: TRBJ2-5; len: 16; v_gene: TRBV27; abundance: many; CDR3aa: CASSPARGTAQETQYF; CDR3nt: TGTGCCAGCAGTCCCGCGCGGGGGACGGCCCAAGAGACCCAGTACTTC
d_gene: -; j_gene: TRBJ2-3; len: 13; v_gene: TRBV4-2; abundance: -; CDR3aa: CASSLTTTDTQYF; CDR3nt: TGTGCCAGCAGCCTGACTACTACAGATACGCAGTATTTT
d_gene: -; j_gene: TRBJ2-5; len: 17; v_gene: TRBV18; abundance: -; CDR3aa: CASSPRVGGGLQETQYF; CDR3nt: TGTGCCAGCTCACCACGGGTCGGAGGAGGCCTCCAAGAGACCCAGTACTTC
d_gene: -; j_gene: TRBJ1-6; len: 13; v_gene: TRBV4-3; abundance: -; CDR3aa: CASSQKWDSPLHF; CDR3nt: TGCGCCAGCAGCCAAAAATGGGATTCACCCCTCCACTTT
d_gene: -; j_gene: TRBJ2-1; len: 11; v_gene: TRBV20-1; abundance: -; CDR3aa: CSASHVYEQFF; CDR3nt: TGCAGTGCTAGCCACGTTTATGAGCAGTTCTTC
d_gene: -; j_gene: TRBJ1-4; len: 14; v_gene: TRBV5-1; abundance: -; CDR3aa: CASSWQGTNEKLFF; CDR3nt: TGCGCCAGCAGCTGGCAGGGGACTAATGAAAAACTGTTTTTT
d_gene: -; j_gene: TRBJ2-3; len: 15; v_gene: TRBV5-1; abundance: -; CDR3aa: CAGSLEFPGADTQYF; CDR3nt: TGCGCCGGCAGCCTCGAATTTCCTGGCGCAGATACGCAGTATTTT
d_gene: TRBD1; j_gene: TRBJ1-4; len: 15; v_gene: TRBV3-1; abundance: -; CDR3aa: CASSLQGAPDEKLFF; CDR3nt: TGTGCCAGCAGCCTACAGGGGGCACCGGATGAAAAACTGTTTTTT
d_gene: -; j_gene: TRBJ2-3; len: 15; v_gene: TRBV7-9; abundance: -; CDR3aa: CASSLTALGTDTQYF; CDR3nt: TGTGCCAGCAGCTTAACAGCCCTGGGCACAGATACGCAGTATTTT
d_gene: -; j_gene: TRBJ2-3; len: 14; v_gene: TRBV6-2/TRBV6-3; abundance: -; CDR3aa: CASRRTFSTDTQYF; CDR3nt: TGTGCCAGCAGACGGACCTTTAGCACAGATACGCAGTATTTT
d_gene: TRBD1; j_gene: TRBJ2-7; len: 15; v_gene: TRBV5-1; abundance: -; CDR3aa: CASSASGTGQNEQYF; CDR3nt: TGCGCCAGCAGCGCATCGGGGACAGGGCAAAATGAGCAGTACTTC